This T cell receptor (beta chain) was sequenced for a study of T cells in Graves' hyperthyroidism and ophthalmopathy. Study-wide background: The blood sample was taken at first diagnosis, before treatment began. General study results and limits: Most thyroid clonotypes that were expanded above 0.001 also turned up in blood. The model anticipated ophthalmopathy a median around six months pre-onset. A model of 13 V-J features distinguished ophthalmopathy from stable hyperthyroidism.

Deletions cut 3 bases from V and 8 bases from J, with 11 bases between. The CDR3 is made up of 13 amino acids. Germline lookup yields CDR1 MNHEY and CDR2 SMNVEV (reference sequence). The TCR beta CDR3 regions underwent amplification using RNA transcripts as the source. First-round RT-PCR with HTBI primers amplified the TCR CDR3 region. TCRdb called the multiplex PCR reads again in MiXCR, with one record for every CDR3 protein. The table shows fewer than 450,000 distinct CDR3 sequences, with about 17% occurring only once. In its sample, this clonotype was seen many times. Its specificity is not known. The clonotype was recovered from a woman aged 30 to 39 with Graves' hyperthyroidism that later progressed to Graves' ophthalmopathy. Sequenced input: blood. The chain recombines TRBV27 with TRBJ1-5; D unclear. DNA for the CDR3: TGTGCCAGCAGTTTTGACGGGATTGAGCCCCAGCATTTT. This gives the protein CASSFDGIEPQHF.